The 13 T cell receptor beta chains below come from one sample, sequenced in a study of T-cell memory formation after mild COVID-19. In TCRdb, the 5' RACE reads were re-called with MiXCR into one record per CDR3 protein. This sample has approximately 290,000 distinct CDR3 sequences, with 8% to 9% found just once. Material for sequencing was PBMCs or a T cell subset sorted from them (not recorded which). The source is a man between 18 and 35 years old who had mild COVID-19 (a few samples of this study predate the infection). Cell type and time point are not known.

V is TRBV5-1 and J is TRBJ1-3; D not resolved. From germline, CDR1 is SGHRS and CDR2 YFSETQ. Trimming took 0 bases from V and 8 from J, leaving 12 bases between them. The CDR3 spans 14 residues. The CDR3 spells CASSLDPKEDTIYF. DNA of the CDR3: TGCGCCAGCAGCTTGGATCCGAAGGAGGACACCATATATTTT.

The sample holds a few counts of this clonotype. V usage is TRBV20-1 and J usage is TRBJ1-6; D ambiguous. Per germline, CDR1 DFQATT and CDR2 SNEGSKA (reference sequence). V was clipped by 3 bases and J by 14 bases, with 8 bases between them. This CDR3 has 10 residues. The CDR3 reads CSASLVTLHF. CDR3 DNA: TGCAGTGCTAGCCTTGTCACCCTCCACTTT.

J is TRBJ1-5 and V is TRBV7-8; TRBD1 is a possible D gene (6 bases). The germline V gene encodes CDR1 SGHVS and CDR2 FQNEAQ. The V gene lost 1 base and the J gene lost 7 bases, with 14 bases spanning the gap. CDR3 size: 15 residues. CDR3 in amino acids: CASSLEGHISQPQHF. The DNA of the CDR3 is TGTGCCAGCAGCTTAGAGGGACATATTAGCCAGCCCCAGCATTTT.

The chain has TRBV7-2 and TRBJ1-2; D gene unclear. V lost 3 bases, J lost 1 base, and 6 bases lay in between. Per germline, CDR1 SGHTA and CDR2 FQGNSA. The CDR3 has 13 amino acids. The CDR3 sequence: CASSFNFNYGYTF. The CDR3 DNA reads as TGTGCCAGCAGCTTTAATTTTAACTATGGCTACACCTTC.

This clonotype was seen a few times. The chain couples TRBV6-5 to TRBJ2-6; maybe TRBD1 (7 bases). Germline CDR1 and CDR2: MNHEY and SVGAGI. This CDR3 region has 19 residues. Trimming pared 6 bases from V and 0 bases from J, leaving 21 bases between. The chain's CDR3 is CASSWRQGGYLSGANVLTF. CDR3 DNA sequence: TGTGCCAGCAGCTGGAGACAGGGAGGTTATCTCTCTGGGGCCAACGTCCTGACTTTC.

This clonotype was seen more than once but under ten times. J is TRBJ2-5 and V is TRBV19, with TRBD2 matching over 8 bases. V trimming: 6 bases; J trimming: 4 bases; junction bases outside the gene matches: 10. This CDR3 spans 15 amino acids. Germline CDR1 reads LNHDA; CDR2 reads SQIVND (reference sequence). The CDR3 is CASSPGGGGSETQYF. CDR3 sequence (DNA): TGTGCCAGTAGCCCGGGCGGCGGGGGGTCAGAGACCCAGTACTTC.

The chain recombines TRBV6-5 with TRBJ2-2; D ambiguous. Germline V gene sequence: CDR1 MNHEY, CDR2 SVGAGI. CDR3 length: 15 residues. Deletions cut 0 bases from V and 4 bases from J, with 9 bases between. CDR3 residues: CASSYSRWRTGELFF. CDR3 nucleotides: TGTGCCAGCAGTTACTCCCGGTGGCGCACCGGGGAGCTGTTTTTT.

This clonotype was counted a few times. The chain uses TRBV4-2 and TRBJ1-1; D uncertain. This CDR3 is built from 16 residues. Trimming removed 0 bases at V and 1 base at J, with 12 bases between. The germline gives CDR1 LGHNA, CDR2 YNFKEQ. DNA of the CDR3: TGTGCCAGCAGCCAAGATAAAAGGGCGAGGAACACTGAAGCTTTCTTT. Amino acids: CASSQDKRARNTEAFF.

J is TRBJ2-5 and V is TRBV5-1; TRBD2 matches 8 bases. J was trimmed by 4 bases and V by 1 base; bases with no gene match: 6. Germline CDR1 and CDR2: SGHRS and YFSETQ. The CDR3 consists of 15 residues. The CDR3 coding sequence is TGCGCCAGCAGCTTGATAGGGACTAGAGGAGAGACCCAGTACTTC. Protein: CASSLIGTRGETQYF. The whole variable domain, filled in from reference TRBV5-1 and TRBJ2-5, reads KAGVTQTPRYLIKTRGQQVTLSCSPISGHRSVSWYQQTPGQGLQFLFEYFSETQRNKGNFPGRFSGRQFSNSRSEMNVSTLELGDSALYLCASSLIGTRGETQYFGPGTRLLVL.

This clonotype appeared a few times. V gene TRBV5-1 combines with J gene TRBJ1-3, with unresolved D. Trimming cost V 0 bases and J 7 bases, with 14 bases left between them. CDR1 SGHRS and CDR2 YFSETQ come from the germline V gene. The CDR3 covers 15 residues. The DNA for the CDR3 is TGCGCCAGCAGCTTGGCCGGCCGCTCTCTGAACACCATATATTTT. Translated, it gives CASSLAGRSLNTIYF.

In the case of this clonotype: The germline gene is not matched at one end of the junction; a read error may be the cause. This sequence joins TRBV4-2 and TRBJ1-6; D ambiguous. The CDR3 contains 11 residues. Looked up from germline, CDR1 is LGHNA and CDR2 is YNFKEQ. The DNA for the CDR3 is TGTGCCAGCAGCGATAATTCACCCCTCTACTTT. Translated: CASSDNSPLYF.

The chain's CDR3 is CGTLQGANYNEQFF. CDR3 DNA sequence: TGTGGCACCTTACAGGGGGCTAACTACAATGAGCAGTTCTTC. The rearrangement links TRBV11-2 to TRBJ2-1; 9 bases are a match to TRBD1. This CDR3 is built from 14 residues. Germline CDR1 SGHAT, CDR2 FQNNGV.

Ten or more counts support this clonotype. The gene calls are TRBV7-8 and TRBJ1-5; 7 positions match TRBD1. The CDR3 runs 14 residues. The junction had 2 bases not matched to a gene; V was cut back by 5 bases and J by 1 base. Per germline, CDR1 SGHVS and CDR2 FQNEAQ. The CDR3 nucleotides are TGTGCCAGCAGCCAGGGGGGAAGCAATCAGCCCCAGCATTTT. Protein product: CASSQGGSNQPQHF.